This TCR beta chain appears in the sequencing data of a study of regulatory T cells in long-lasting Graves disease (dated by TCRdb to about 2021). Broadly, across the study: Patients with newly diagnosed Graves' disease had been on antithyroid drugs for under 3 months. Patients with persistent Graves' disease were compared with patients with newly diagnosed Graves' disease using TCR sequencing and RNA sequencing of peripheral blood. The study was registered as a clinical trial and conducted in China. A total of around 35 samples were covered by TCR sequencing, comprising about 13 persistent and 20 or so newly diagnosed Graves' disease patients.

Inclusive of the bounding cysteine and phenylalanine, the CDR3 is 16 residues long. Only CDR3 DNA is held: 48 bases, read in frame from base 1. V is cut by 4 bases and J by 2 bases, and the space between the germline ends is 17 bases. CDR1 and CDR2 (LGHDT, YNNKEL) derive from the germline V gene (reference sequence). The time point label, as the study defines it: newly diagnosed GD, antithyroid drugs for less than 3 months. For both TCR sequencing and RNA sequencing, RNA was extracted from PBMCs using TRIzol. The diagnosis of Graves' disease was made according to American Thyroid Association guidelines. Patients for the study were recruited at an endocrinology department in Xi'an, China. From each patient, approximately 9.9 milliliters of peripheral blood was collected into an EDTA anticoagulant tube. Ficoll Paque Plus density gradient separation was used to isolate PBMCs, and no further T cell sorting was done. An Agilent 2100 Bioanalyzer and agarose gel were used to assess RNA quality, and a NanoDrop 2000 was used to measure RNA concentration.

Overall study results and their limits: As a limitation, the authors acknowledged that the small sample size may reduce accuracy. Because the primary lesion, thyroid tissue, could not be accessed, the study looked at peripheral blood alone. Compared with newly diagnosed patients, persistent Graves' disease patients had lower TCR Shannon entropy and fewer highly expanded clones, which suggests clonal expansion. Only the TCR beta chain was sequenced and analyzed. Patients with persistent disease shared more public clonotypes (about 2,700) than newly diagnosed patients did (around 1,000). Persistent disease showed preferential use of TRBV28, TRBJ1-2 and TRBJ2-5, whereas newly diagnosed disease favored TRBV20-1 and TRBJ2-1.

Libraries came from multiplex PCR. Sequenced using an Illumina HiSeq 4000. iRepertoire HTBI primers and Arm-PCR amplification of CDR3 regions were used to construct TCR beta libraries. Gel purification was performed on PCR products prior to sequencing. The paper's processing steps were these. A total of roughly 65 TRBV and approximately 13 TRBJ segments were identified across samples and were used for gene usage analysis of CDR3 amino acid clonotypes. COPE and FqMerger were used to merge filtered high-quality paired reads into contigs. BLAST was used to align contigs to IMGT TRBV, TRBD and TRBJ reference genes, with CDR3 defined following IMGT. Highly expanded clones were defined as clonotypes with a frequency above 0.1%. Repertoire diversity was measured by Shannon entropy, and V-J evenness by the Gini coefficient. A clonotype found in more than one individual was treated as public. The public reads were reanalyzed by TCRdb: fastp trimming at Q25, MiXCR alignment, in-frame beta chains only. Rows are unified per CDR3 protein, each entry keeping the most common DNA and genes. The V and J calls here are based on TCRdb, not the publication. This sample has roughly 420,000 distinct CDR3 sequences in its table, and roughly 15% of those were observed once. Roughly 10% of the sample rests with the top ten.

Concerning this clonotype: This clone's antigen is unknown. Base qualities are not provided; no much larger clone lies one nucleotide away.

This sample also appeared in a second study, on T cells in Graves' hyperthyroidism and ophthalmopathy. The second publication reports: A patient counted as having stable Graves' hyperthyroidism if no progression to ophthalmopathy occurred over 18 months of follow-up. Hyperthyroidism patients were newly diagnosed, with disease duration under 2 months, and aged 18 to 65 years. Patients with uncontrolled infections, other autoimmune diseases, pregnancy or lactation were excluded. Clinical symptoms, serum thyroxine and TRAb, thyroid ultrasound, and orbital computed tomography formed the basis for the diagnoses. The first round of RT-PCR for the TCR CDR3 was performed with the HTBI primer set and the Qiagen OneStep RT-PCR kit. Blood samples also contained most of the expanded thyroid clonotypes (frequency above 0.001), which suggests that blood repertoires may reflect thyroid immune responses. A 13 V-J signature model separated ophthalmopathy from stable hyperthyroidism, with around 90% sensitivity and 81% to 83% specificity in cross-validation and 80%/75% in testing. In validation, progression to ophthalmopathy was predicted by the model with roughly 71% sensitivity and nearly 75% specificity, a median of 6.5 months before onset. To identify TCR V-J signatures that set the groups apart, the researchers used a discovery cohort of 100 patients, made up of around 42 with Graves' ophthalmopathy and about 60 with stable Graves' hyperthyroidism. Prospective prediction of ophthalmopathy was tested in an independent validation cohort consisting of roughly 19 hyperthyroidism patients and 15 to 17 patients who later progressed to ophthalmopathy. For training and testing, the 100 or so patients in the discovery cohort were randomly divided in a 7:3 ratio. Thyroid tissue and blood T-cell repertoires from six Graves' hyperthyroidism patients were also compared in the study. Once sampling was done, hyperthyroidism patients were given methimazole at a starting dose of 30 mg daily, whereas ophthalmopathy patients were given high-dose intravenous methylprednisolone. The libraries were constructed in a second round of multiplex PCR and then size-selected and purified. Libraries were sequenced paired-end with 100 bp reads on an Illumina HiSeq2000. Raw data were processed with SOAPnuke, discarding reads with adapters, uncalled bases, mean Phred below 15, or no exact constant-primer or identifier match. COPE v1.2.5 was used to merge the high-quality paired reads, and each unique nucleotide sequence was defined as a clonotype. MiTCR v1.1 was used to align the clonotypes against IMGT TRBV, TRBD and TRBJ reference segments. Only V-J combinations with frequency above 0.0001, covering roughly 99% of repertoires, were analysed. A TCS score was defined as the ratio of F50 (clonal expansion) to E x V (chaos), with BLOSUM62-based TCRdist applied between CDR3 peptides within each V-J. Welch's t-statistics and random forest reduced fewer than 550 V-J features to 13, which were used in a naive Bayes classifier (R e1071). Sample size was not statistically predetermined, and blinding of investigators to group allocation was not performed. TCR Vbeta CDR3 sequencing of 120 to 150 peripheral blood samples (around 45 ophthalmopathy, about 75 hyperthyroidism and around 17 progressor patients) is reported in the paper.

This TCR came from a woman between 25 and 40 years old with Graves disease. Donor details come from another sample of the same person, matched by shared clones. Specimen: peripheral blood mononuclear cells (PBMCs), collected at new diagnosis, from a patient treated with antithyroid drugs. The sequence is built from TRBV3-1 and TRBJ1-1; perhaps TRBD1 is the D gene, with 6 bases matching. The nucleotide sequence is TGTGCCAGCAGCCCTGTCGACAGGCCGGCAAACACTGAAGCTTTCTTT. It translates as CASSPVDRPANTEAFF.